What follows are 6 T cell receptor beta chains derived from one specimen sequenced in a study of graft-versus-host responses after intestinal transplantation. No antigens are known for them. Method: immunoSEQ multiplex PCR; TCRdb's copy keeps in-frame clones and lacks some. The repertoire holds tens of thousands of clones, with roughly four fifths as singletons. The starting material was unstimulated CD8+ T cells sorted from spleen or lymph node cells, obtained before intestinal transplant. The receptors were gathered from a human donor who received an intestinal transplant.

The chain joins TRBV7-3 to TRBJ2-3; TRBD2 aligns across 10 bases. J was trimmed by 5 bases and V by 1 base; bases with no gene match: 6. Germline CDR1 and CDR2: SGHTA and FQGTGA. The CDR3 extends over 16 amino acids. The CDR3 DNA reads as TGTGCCAGCAGCTTAAGGGGGACTAGCGTACTAGATACGCAGTATTTT. This codes for CASSLRGTSVLDTQYF.

The rearrangement links TRBV4-1 to TRBJ1-5; D may be TRBD1 (6 bases). CDR1 MGHRA and CDR2 YSYEKL come from the germline V gene. Between the trimmed V and J ends, which lost 4 bases and 5 bases, there was a span of 15 bases. CDR3 length equals 15 residues. CDR3 residues: CASSPLGGGDQPQHF. The CDR3 DNA is TGCGCCAGCAGCCCCCTAGGAGGGGGGGATCAGCCCCAGCATTTT.

This clone was found a few times. This sequence joins TRBV9 and TRBJ2-5; 14 positions match TRBD2. The CDR3 is 17 amino acids. The J segment lost 5 bases and the V segment lost 0 bases, leaving 6 bases of the junction unmatched. Per the germline V gene, CDR1 is SGDLS and CDR2 is YYNGEE. Here the CDR3 DNA reads TGTGCCAGCAGCGTAGGACTAGCGGGGGGGCCCGTGGAGACCCAGTACTTC. Translating gives CASSVGLAGGPVETQYF.

The chain employs TRBV27 and TRBJ1-1; D not certain. CDR1 is MNHEY, CDR2 SMNVEV, per germline (reference sequence). The CDR3 extends over 15 amino acids. Trimming removed 2 bases at V and 0 bases at J, with 10 bases between. The CDR3 coding sequence is TGTGCCAGCAGTTTACTGGGAGTATTGAACACTGAAGCTTTCTTT. This translates into CASSLLGVLNTEAFF.

The chain uses TRBV30 and TRBJ2-7; TRBD2 matches 9 bases. Germline assignment: CDR1 GTSNPN and CDR2 SVGIG (reference sequence). The CDR3 sequence is 14 residues long. Trimming took 2 bases from V and 2 from J; bases not matched to a gene: 4. This chain's CDR3 is CAWSSSGIPYEQYF. In DNA, the CDR3 is TGTGCCTGGAGTTCTAGCGGGATCCCCTACGAGCAGTACTTC.

The chain links TRBV11-2 to TRBJ1-2, with a tentative D call TRBD1 (5 bases). V lost 1 base to trimming and J lost 6 bases, with 15 bases between them. This CDR3 has 15 residues. The germline V gene has CDR1 SGHAT and CDR2 FQNNGV. CDR3 nucleotides: TGTGCCAGCAGCTTAGCGACAGCGTACAGCCATGGCTACACCTTC. This gives the protein CASSLATAYSHGYTF.